The clone carrying this T cell receptor beta chain was observed many times. This record belongs to a study of T cell repertoires in cytomegalovirus infection. TCRdb processed the reads anew with MiXCR; each CDR3 protein has one entry. The repertoire holds under 200,000 distinct CDR3 sequences, 8% to 10% seen once, with 4.6% in the top ten. Per the germline V gene, CDR1 is MDHEN and CDR2 is SYDVKM. CDR3 length: 20 residues. J gave up 2 bases and V 2 bases, and 18 bases lay outside the gene matches. This chain connects TRBV28 to TRBJ2-5, with 9 bases fitting TRBD1. This clonotype was sampled from a human donor in good health (CMV status not recorded). Some clones in this sample may be carry-over from other donors' samples. The specimen sequenced was PBMCs. The CDR3 DNA follows: TGTGCCAGCAGTTTACCATACGGGCACAGGGGGCCTATAGTTCAAGAGACCCAGTACTTC. This codes for CASSLPYGHRGPIVQETQYF.